This T cell receptor (beta chain) was sequenced for a study of cytomegalovirus exposure and HLA in healthy donors. Overall study findings and caveats: Specificity of a few CMV-associated chains for CMV antigens was verified in vitro.

Regarding this clone: The antigen remains undetermined.

CDR1 is KGHSH, CDR2 LQKENI, per germline. The V and J ends lost 0 bases and 11 bases, in that order; junction bases with no gene match: 7. CDR3 length equals 14 residues. Sequencing used immunoSEQ multiplex PCR; TCRdb keeps in-frame clones, though not all of them. The sample lists 150,000 to 200,000 clones, 75% to 90% occurring once. This receptor was taken from a man aged 18 to 30 in good health and CMV-seropositive. Sequencing was carried out using PBMCs. This rearrangement joins TRBV18 to TRBJ2-3, with 8 bases matching TRBD2. CDR3 sequence reads: CASSPPGSAGGQYF. In DNA, the CDR3 is TGTGCCAGCTCACCACCGGGTAGCGCGGGAGGGCAGTATTTT.